Listed below are T cell receptor beta chains from one sample, sequenced in a study of blood T cell repertoires in COVID-19. The repertoire was sequenced with immunoSEQ multiplex PCR; TCRdb's copy has only in-frame clones and lacks some. This sample carries around 620,000 clones, around 90% of them seen once, and the ten largest clones take approximately 0.3%. The sequenced sample was peripheral blood. The origin of the receptors is a woman aged 18-29 years with acute or convalescent COVID-19. Each CDR3 is given with its conserved first and last residue. The D gene is left open where the match is weak. A row's size may be missing; if present it is once, few, many or a size class.

clone_size	d_call	v_call	j_call	cdr3_nt	cdr3_aa
NA	TRBD2	TRBV9	TRBJ2-3	TGTGCCAGCAGCGAGAGACTAGCGGGGGTCACAGATACGCAGTATTTT	CASSERLAGVTDTQYF
NA	TRBD2	TRBV9	TRBJ2-1	TGTGCCAGCAGCGTCTCGTGGGGGGGAAGAAATGAGCAGTTCTTC	CASSVSWGGRNEQFF
NA	TRBD1	TRBV28	TRBJ2-2	TGTGCCAGCAGTTTTCCCACACTGGACAGGGCCGGTACCGGGGAGCTGTTTTTT	CASSFPTLDRAGTGELFF
NA	TRBD2	TRBV10-1	TRBJ2-3	TGCGCCAGCAGGGATTCTGGGGGGGCAGATACGCAGTATTTT	CASRDSGGADTQYF
NA	NA	TRBV7-7	TRBJ2-5	TGTGCCAGCAGCCCGGGACTTCTGGGGGAGACCCAGTACTTC	CASSPGLLGETQYF
NA	TRBD1	TRBV4-3	TRBJ1-5	TGCGCCAGCAGTTACTACAGGGGGCTACAGCCCCAGCATTTT	CASSYYRGLQPQHF
NA	NA	TRBV6-6	TRBJ1-2	TGTGCCAGCAGCGTTGCCTGGGGGGACTATGGCTACACCTTC	CASSVAWGDYGYTF
once	NA	TRBV6-5	TRBJ1-1	TGTGCCAGCAGTTACTCGGGCCAGGGGAACACTGAAGCTTTCTTT	CASSYSGQGNTEAFF
NA	NA	TRBV2	TRBJ1-6	TGTGCCAGCATGGCCAACTATAATTCACCCCTCCACTTT	CASMANYNSPLHF
NA	TRBD2	TRBV6-1	TRBJ2-3	TGTGCCAGCAGGGAATTTAGCGGGGGGGACCCAGATACGCAGTATTTT	CASREFSGGDPDTQYF
NA	TRBD1	TRBV24-1	TRBJ1-2	TGTGCCACCAGTGATTCGACAGGGGGAGAGGGTGGCTACACCTTC	CATSDSTGGEGGYTF
NA	TRBD1	TRBV19	TRBJ1-5	TGTGCCAGTGTGCTTTCCGGGACAGGGGGTGAGCCCCAGCATTTT	CASVLSGTGGEPQHF
NA	NA	TRBV5-6	TRBJ2-1	TGTGCCAGCAGCCCGCAGGGTCGAGGCGCCTACAATGAGCAGTTCTTC	CASSPQGRGAYNEQFF
NA	NA	TRBV7-6	TRBJ1-1	TGTGCCAGCAGTCGGCCGCAGGGTTCAAAGAACACTGAAGCTTTCTTT	CASSRPQGSKNTEAFF
NA	NA	TRBV6-5	TRBJ1-2	TGTGCCAGCAGTTCGGGGAACTATGGCTACACCTTC	CASSSGNYGYTF
NA	TRBD1	TRBV18	TRBJ1-3	TGTGCCAGCTCCACGACAGGGGAAAACACCATATATTTT	CASSTTGENTIYF
NA	TRBD1	TRBV2	TRBJ2-3	TGTGCCACCGCACGACTTGGGACAGCGATGATCCTAGATACGCAGTATTTT	CATARLGTAMILDTQYF
NA	NA	TRBV5-1	TRBJ1-2	TGCGCCAGCAGTCCTAATCGGGAGGGCCTGACCTTC	CASSPNREGLTF
NA	NA	TRBV11-2	TRBJ1-2	TGTGCCAGCAGCTTAGTGTCCGGGAATGGGAACTATGGCTACACCTTC	CASSLVSGNGNYGYTF
NA	NA	TRBV1	TRBJ1-2	TGCACCAGCAGCCAAGACTCCCCCCGACAGGGCTGCTATGGCTACACCTTC	CTSSQDSPRQGCYGYTF
NA	TRBD2	TRBV6-5	TRBJ2-1	TGTGCCAGCAGTTACATAGGCGGGGGGGCCGACGAGCAGTTCTTC	CASSYIGGGADEQFF
NA	NA	TRBV6-1	TRBJ1-2	TGTGCCAGCAGTGTGAATCTTTCCGGGGGTAACTATGGCTACACCTTC	CASSVNLSGGNYGYTF
NA	TRBD2	TRBV9	TRBJ2-5	TGTGCCAGCAGCTCACTGATTAGCGGGCAGGAGACCCAGTACTTC	CASSSLISGQETQYF
NA	TRBD1	TRBV27	TRBJ1-1	TGTGCCAGCAGTTTAGGGACAGGGGGCTATGACACTGAAGCTTTCTTT	CASSLGTGGYDTEAFF
NA	NA	TRBV28	TRBJ1-3	TGTGCCAGCAGTTTCGAGGGAATCTCTGGAAACACCATATATTTT	CASSFEGISGNTIYF
NA	TRBD1	TRBV19	TRBJ2-3	TGTGCCAGCGGGACAGGAAGCACAGATACGCAGTATTTT	CASGTGSTDTQYF
NA	NA	TRBV9	TRBJ2-7	TGTGCCAGCAGCGCCGTCCCTTGGGGCCTGGGGCTCGAGCAGTACTTC	CASSAVPWGLGLEQYF
NA	NA	TRBV6-5	TRBJ2-7	TGTGCCAGCAGTCCGGACAACTCCTACGAGCAGTACTTC	CASSPDNSYEQYF
NA	NA	TRBV21-1	TRBJ2-2	TGTGCCAGCAGCAAAGCGCCCAGGGTAGTGGCCGGGGAGCTGTTTTTT	CASSKAPRVVAGELFF
once	NA	TRBV27	TRBJ1-2	TGTGCCAGCAGTTTATTGGGGGACACGACGCGACTCTTCTATGGCTACACCTTC	CASSLLGDTTRLFYGYTF
NA	TRBD1	TRBV5-1	TRBJ2-3	TGCGCCAGCAGCACCCGGACAGGGGCCGATACGCAGTATTTT	CASSTRTGADTQYF
NA	NA	TRBV15	TRBJ2-7	TGTGCCACCAGCTGGAGCTACGAGCAGTACTTC	CATSWSYEQYF
once	NA	TRBV5-6	TRBJ1-5	TGTGCCAGCAGCTTACGCTTGACGGGAGGCGAGCAGCCCCAGCATTTT	CASSLRLTGGEQPQHF
NA	NA	TRBV15	TRBJ2-7	TGTGCCACCAGCAGAGGGGGGGTTACCTCCTACGAGCAGTACTTC	CATSRGGVTSYEQYF
NA	NA	TRBV21-1	TRBJ1-5	TGTGCCAGCAGCAAAGCCGGGACAGGTCGGACACTAAATCAGCCCCAGCATTTT	CASSKAGTGRTLNQPQHF
NA	NA	TRBV6-1	TRBJ1-1	TGTGCCAGCAGTGAACTGACTGTTAGGACTGTGAACACTGAAGCTTTCTTT	CASSELTVRTVNTEAFF